The following is a T cell receptor (beta chain) sequence with its context. The record originates from a study of blood T cell repertoires in COVID-19. The overall study: Italy, Spain and the United States were the sources of the convalescent and acute COVID-19 samples. Sources were T cells, B-cell-depleted T cells, or PBMCs; the material itself was cDNA or gDNA.

Source study methods: How many nucleated cells were present was estimated from reference gene primer amplification. TCRdb keeps only in-frame clones here, not all; method: immunoSEQ multiplex PCR. That table furnishes V, J and clone size, whereas the DNA furnished D and trimming. The table includes tens of thousands of clones, 88% detected once. Germline V CDR1 and CDR2: MDHEN, SYDVKM. V was clipped by 6 bases and J by 7 bases, with 12 bases between them. This CDR3 spans 12 amino acids. Sequencing was carried out using peripheral blood. The receptor was isolated from a man in his 70s in a cohort sampled during active COVID-19. V and J are TRBV28 and TRBJ1-1; no clear D. The CDR3: CASSQQPYEAFF. In DNA form, the CDR3 reads TGTGCCAGCAGCCAACAGCCGTATGAAGCTTTCTTT.